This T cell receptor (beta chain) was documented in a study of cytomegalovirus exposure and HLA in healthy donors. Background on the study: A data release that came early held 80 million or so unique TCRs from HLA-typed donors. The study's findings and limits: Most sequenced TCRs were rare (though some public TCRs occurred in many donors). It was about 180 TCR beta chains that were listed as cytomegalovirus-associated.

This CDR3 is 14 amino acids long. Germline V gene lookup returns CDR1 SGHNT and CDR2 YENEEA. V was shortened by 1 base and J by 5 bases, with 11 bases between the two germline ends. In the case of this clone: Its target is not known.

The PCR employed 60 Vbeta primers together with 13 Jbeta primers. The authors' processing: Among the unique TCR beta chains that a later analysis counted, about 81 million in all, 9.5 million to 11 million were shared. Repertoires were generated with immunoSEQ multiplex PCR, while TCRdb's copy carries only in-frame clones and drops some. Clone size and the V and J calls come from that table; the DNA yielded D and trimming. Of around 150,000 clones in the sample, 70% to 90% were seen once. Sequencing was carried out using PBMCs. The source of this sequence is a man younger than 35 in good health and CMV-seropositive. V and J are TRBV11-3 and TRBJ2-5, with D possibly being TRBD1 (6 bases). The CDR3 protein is CASSLGQALETQYF. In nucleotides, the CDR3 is TGTGCCAGCAGCTTAGGACAGGCCCTGGAGACCCAGTACTTC.